The 11 T cell receptor beta chains below were found in one sample sequenced in a study of cytomegalovirus exposure and HLA in healthy donors. Vbeta (60) and Jbeta (13) primers were used in the PCR. Repertoires were generated with immunoSEQ multiplex PCR, while TCRdb's copy carries only in-frame clones and drops some. The table shows 220,000 or so clones, with more than 75% occurring only once. Sequenced sample: PBMCs. The receptor set was obtained from a male donor in good health and CMV-seronegative.

The rearrangement uses TRBV7-6 and TRBJ2-3; TRBD2 matches 10 bases. CDR3 length: 15 amino acids. Trimming took 6 bases from V and 2 from J; bases not matched to a gene: 5. Germline V gene lookup returns CDR1 SGHVS and CDR2 FNYEAQ. CDR3 DNA sequence: TGTGCCAGCAGTTTTGGGACTAGCGTCACAGATACGCAGTATTTT. It encodes CASSFGTSVTDTQYF.

This clone was detected a few times. This chain links TRBV9 with TRBJ2-1; 9 bases are a match to TRBD1. CDR1 and CDR2 (germline): SGDLS, YYNGEE. The CDR3 loop spans 15 amino acids. V lost 1 base to trimming and J lost 7 bases; unmatched junction nucleotides: 6. The CDR3 coding sequence is TGTGCCAGCAGCGTAACTGGGACAGGGACGAATGAGCAGTTCTTC. This encodes CASSVTGTGTNEQFF.

V usage is TRBV5-3 and J usage is TRBJ2-7; D unresolved. TRBV5-3 is designated an ORF whose function remains uncertain. Trimming shortened V by 4 bases and J by 2 bases, and 16 bases separated the two germline ends. The CDR3 consists of 15 residues. DNA of the CDR3: TGTGCCAGAAGCCCCCTCCCTAGTGTTGCCTACGAGCAGTACTTC. It codes for CARSPLPSVAYEQYF.

This chain connects TRBV6-5 to TRBJ2-7; 9 bases fit TRBD1. V gave up 5 bases and J gave up 6 bases; unmatched junction bases: 2. The germline gives CDR1 MNHEY, CDR2 SVGAGI. The CDR3 spans 12 residues. The CDR3 sequence is CASSDRGAEQYF. The CDR3 bases are TGTGCCAGCAGTGACAGGGGGGCCGAGCAGTACTTC.

As regards this clone: At one end, the junction sequence differs from germline, possibly due to a read error. The chain employs TRBV27 and TRBJ1-1; 11 bases line up with TRBD1. The CDR3 is 16 residues long. CDR1 is MNHEY and CDR2 is SMNVEV in the germline V gene (reference sequence). The CDR3 DNA follows: TGTGCCGGCAGACCGGGATGGGACAGGGGGGACACTGAAGCTTTCTTT. This translates into CAGRPGWDRGDTEAFF.

The chain carries TRBV11-2 and TRBJ2-5; 14 bases are a match to TRBD2. Germline loops: CDR1 SGHAT, CDR2 FQNNGV. The CDR3 has 15 amino acids. V shed 5 bases, J shed 3 bases, and the junction held 2 bases outside the gene matches. CDR3 in DNA: TGTGCCAGCAGCCAGGGACTAGCGGGAGAAGAGACCCAGTACTTC. This translates into CASSQGLAGEETQYF.

This chain uses TRBV7-9 with TRBJ2-7; TRBD1 is a possible D gene (5 bases). The CDR3 consists of 15 residues. V lost 5 bases to trimming and J lost 5 bases, with 19 bases between them. The germline CDR1 and CDR2 sequences are SEHNR and FQNEAQ (reference sequence). The CDR3 reads CASSEKQVAVDEQYF. Written as DNA, the CDR3 is TGTGCCAGCAGCGAAAAACAGGTCGCGGTAGACGAGCAGTACTTC.

As regards this clone: Additional DNA sequences in this sample encode the identical CDR3. The V and J genes are TRBV19 and TRBJ2-7; D gene unclear. The CDR3 has 12 residues. CDR1 is LNHDA, CDR2 SQIVND, per germline (reference sequence). V was cut by 8 bases and J by 0 bases, with 8 bases left in between. The CDR3 loop is CASSSSSYEQYF. DNA for the CDR3: TGTGCCAGTTCATCGAGCTCCTACGAGCAGTACTTC.

This clone occurred a few times. The genes are TRBV7-8 and TRBJ1-1; D might be TRBD1 (6 bases). Trimming pared 6 bases from V and 6 bases from J, leaving 11 bases between. CDR3 length equals 12 residues. From germline, CDR1 is SGHVS and CDR2 FQNEAQ. The CDR3 sequence is CASRQGFAEAFF. CDR3 in DNA: TGTGCCAGCAGACAGGGTTTTGCTGAAGCTTTCTTT.

The chain recombines TRBV11-3 with TRBJ2-3; possibly TRBD1 for D (6 bases). Trimming cost V 4 bases and J 0 bases, with 11 bases left between them. This CDR3 comprises 15 residues. Germline assignment: CDR1 SGHNT and CDR2 YENEEA. The CDR3 here is CASSSTGSSTDTQYF. The CDR3 DNA sequence: TGTGCCAGCAGCTCCACAGGGTCTAGCACAGATACGCAGTATTTT.

The chain employs TRBV5-4 and TRBJ2-3; the match to TRBD2 covers 10 bases. This CDR3 has 15 residues. Trimming took 1 base from V and 1 from J; bases not matched to a gene: 0. Per the germline V gene, CDR1 is SGHNT and CDR2 is YYREEE (reference sequence). In DNA form, the CDR3 reads TGTGCCAGCAGCTTGACTAGCGGGGGCACAGATACGCAGTATTTT. Translating gives CASSLTSGGTDTQYF.